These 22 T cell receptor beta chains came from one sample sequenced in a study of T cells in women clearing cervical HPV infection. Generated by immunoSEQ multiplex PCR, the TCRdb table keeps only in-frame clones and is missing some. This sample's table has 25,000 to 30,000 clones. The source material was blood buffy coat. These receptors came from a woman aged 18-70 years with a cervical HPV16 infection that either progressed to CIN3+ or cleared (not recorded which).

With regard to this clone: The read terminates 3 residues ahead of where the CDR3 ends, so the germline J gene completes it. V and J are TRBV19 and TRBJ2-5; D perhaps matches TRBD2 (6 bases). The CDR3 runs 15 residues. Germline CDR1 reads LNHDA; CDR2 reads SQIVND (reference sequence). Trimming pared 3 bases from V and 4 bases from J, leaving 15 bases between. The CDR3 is CASSIWAASVETQYF. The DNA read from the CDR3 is TGTGCCAGTAGTATTTGGGCGGCTAGCGTAGAGACC.

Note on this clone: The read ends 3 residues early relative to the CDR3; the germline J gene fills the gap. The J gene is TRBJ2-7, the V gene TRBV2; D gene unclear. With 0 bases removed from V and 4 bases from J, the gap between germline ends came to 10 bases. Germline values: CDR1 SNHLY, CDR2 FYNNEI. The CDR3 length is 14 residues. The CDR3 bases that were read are TGTGCCAGCAGTGAAGCGCTCTCCGGGTACGAG. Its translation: CASSEALSGYE. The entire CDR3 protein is CASSEALSGYEQYF.

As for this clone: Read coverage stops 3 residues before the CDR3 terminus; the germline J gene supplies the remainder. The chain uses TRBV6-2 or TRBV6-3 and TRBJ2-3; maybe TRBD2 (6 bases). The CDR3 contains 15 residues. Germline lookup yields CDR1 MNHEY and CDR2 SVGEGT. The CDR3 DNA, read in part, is TGTGCCAGCAGCCTTGCGGGATTCGGGGAAGAGACG. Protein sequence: CASSLAGFGEET. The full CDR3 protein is CASSLAGFGEETQYF.

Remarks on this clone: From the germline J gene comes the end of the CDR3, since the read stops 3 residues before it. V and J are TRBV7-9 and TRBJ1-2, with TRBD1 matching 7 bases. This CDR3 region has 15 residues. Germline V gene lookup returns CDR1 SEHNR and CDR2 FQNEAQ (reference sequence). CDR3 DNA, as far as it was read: TGTGCCAGCAGCTTAGAGGGGGCCCTCTCCTACGAC. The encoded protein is CASSLEGALSYD. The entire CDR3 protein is CASSLEGALSYDYTF.

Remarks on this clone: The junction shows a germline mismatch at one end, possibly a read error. Here the CDR3 reads CASSLATGSYSEAFF. CDR3 bases read: TGTGCCAGCAGCCTAGCTACAGGGTCCTACTCTGAA. The chain couples TRBV7-2 to TRBJ1-1, with D perhaps TRBD1 (6 bases). The CDR3 end falls 3 residues outside the read, so it is completed with the germline J gene. The CDR3 contains 15 residues. Germline-derived CDR1 and CDR2 are SGHTA and FQGNSA.

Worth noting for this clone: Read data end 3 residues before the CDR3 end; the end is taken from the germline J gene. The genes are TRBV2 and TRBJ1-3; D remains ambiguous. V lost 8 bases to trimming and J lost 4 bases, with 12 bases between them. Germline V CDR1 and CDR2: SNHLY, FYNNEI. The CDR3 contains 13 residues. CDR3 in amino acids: CASQEGWGNTIYF. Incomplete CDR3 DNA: TGTGCCAGCCAAGAGGGTTGGGGAAACACC.

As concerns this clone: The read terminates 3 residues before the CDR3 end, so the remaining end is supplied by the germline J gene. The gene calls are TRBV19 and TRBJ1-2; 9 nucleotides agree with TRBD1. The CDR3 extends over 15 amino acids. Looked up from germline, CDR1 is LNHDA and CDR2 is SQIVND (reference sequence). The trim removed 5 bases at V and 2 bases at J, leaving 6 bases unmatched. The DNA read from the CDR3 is TGTGCCAGTAGTCCTTGGGGACAGGGCAACTATGGC. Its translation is CASSPWGQGNYG. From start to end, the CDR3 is CASSPWGQGNYGYTF.

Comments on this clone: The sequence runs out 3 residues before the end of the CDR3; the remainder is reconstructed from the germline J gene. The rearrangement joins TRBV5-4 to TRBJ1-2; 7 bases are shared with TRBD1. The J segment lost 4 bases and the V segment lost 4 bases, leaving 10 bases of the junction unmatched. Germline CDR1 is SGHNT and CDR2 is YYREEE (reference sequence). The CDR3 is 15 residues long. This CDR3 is CASSDRQGKSYGYTF. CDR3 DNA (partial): TGTGCCAGCAGCGACCGACAGGGAAAGAGCTATGGC.

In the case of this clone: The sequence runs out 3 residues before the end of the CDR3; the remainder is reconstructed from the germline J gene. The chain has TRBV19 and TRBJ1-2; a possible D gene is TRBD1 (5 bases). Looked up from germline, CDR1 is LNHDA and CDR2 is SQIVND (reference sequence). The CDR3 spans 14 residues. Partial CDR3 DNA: TGTGCCAGTAGTATAAGGGGCAGGGACTACGAC. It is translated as CASSIRGRDYD. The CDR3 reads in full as CASSIRGRDYDYTF.

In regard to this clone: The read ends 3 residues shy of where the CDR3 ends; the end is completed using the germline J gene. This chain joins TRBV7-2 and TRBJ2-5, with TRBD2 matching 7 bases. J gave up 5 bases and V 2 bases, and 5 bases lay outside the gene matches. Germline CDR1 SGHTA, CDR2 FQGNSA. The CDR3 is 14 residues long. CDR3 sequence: CASSLSGAKETQYF. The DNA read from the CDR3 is TGTGCCAGCAGCTTAAGCGGGGCTAAGGAGACC.

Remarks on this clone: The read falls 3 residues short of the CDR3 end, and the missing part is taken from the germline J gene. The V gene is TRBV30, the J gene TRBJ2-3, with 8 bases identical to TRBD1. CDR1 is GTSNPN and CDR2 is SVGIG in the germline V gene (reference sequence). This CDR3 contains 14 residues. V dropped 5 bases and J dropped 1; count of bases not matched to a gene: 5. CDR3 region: CAWGPGQGTDTQYF. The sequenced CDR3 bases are TGTGCCTGGGGTCCGGGACAGGGCACAGATACG.

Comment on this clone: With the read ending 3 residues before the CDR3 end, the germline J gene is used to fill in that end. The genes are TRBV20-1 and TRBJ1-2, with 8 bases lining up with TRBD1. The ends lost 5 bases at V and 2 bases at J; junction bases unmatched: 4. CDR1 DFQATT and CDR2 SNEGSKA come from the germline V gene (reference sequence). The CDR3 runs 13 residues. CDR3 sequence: CSAHRDRNYGYTF. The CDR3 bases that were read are TGCAGTGCTCACCGGGACAGGAACTATGGC.

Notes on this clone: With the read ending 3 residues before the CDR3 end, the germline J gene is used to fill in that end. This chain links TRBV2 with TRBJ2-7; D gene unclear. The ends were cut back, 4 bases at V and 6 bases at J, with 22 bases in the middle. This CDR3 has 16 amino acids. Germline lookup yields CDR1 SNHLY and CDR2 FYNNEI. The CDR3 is CASSGSRVFTRGEQYF. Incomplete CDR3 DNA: TGTGCCAGCAGTGGGTCCCGGGTCTTTACCCGCGGCGAG.

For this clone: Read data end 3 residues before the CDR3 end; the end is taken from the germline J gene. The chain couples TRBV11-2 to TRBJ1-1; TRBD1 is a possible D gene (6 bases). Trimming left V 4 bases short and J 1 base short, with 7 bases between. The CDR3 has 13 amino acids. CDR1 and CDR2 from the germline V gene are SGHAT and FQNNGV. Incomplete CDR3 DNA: TGTGCCAGCAGCTACAGGGCGAACACTGAA. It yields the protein CASSYRANTE. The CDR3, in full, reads CASSYRANTEAFF.

The CDR3 protein is CASSPIRGRKYNEQFF. The sequenced part of the CDR3 DNA is TGTGCCAGCAGCCCAATTAGGGGGAGGAAATACAATGAG. The gene calls are TRBV7-3 and TRBJ2-1; possibly TRBD1 or TRBD2 for D (6 bases each). The read ends 3 residues before the CDR3 terminus; that terminus is restored from the germline J gene. V was shortened by 5 bases and J by 4 bases, with 18 bases between the two germline ends. Germline lookup yields CDR1 SGHTA and CDR2 FQGTGA. CDR3 size: 16 residues. Looking up the rest from reference TRBV7-3 and TRBJ2-1 gives the full variable domain: GAGVSQTPSNKVTEKGKYVELRCDPISGHTALYWYRQSLGQGPEFLIYFQGTGAADDSGLPNDRFFAVRPEGSVSTLKIQRTERGDSAVYLCASSPIRGRKYNEQFFGPGTRLTVL.

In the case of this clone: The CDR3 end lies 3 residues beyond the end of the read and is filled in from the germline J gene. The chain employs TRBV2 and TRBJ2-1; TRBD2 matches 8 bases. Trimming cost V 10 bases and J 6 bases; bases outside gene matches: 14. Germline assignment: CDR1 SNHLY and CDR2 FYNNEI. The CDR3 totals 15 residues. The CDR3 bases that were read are TGTGCCACCACGATGGGCGGGGGGCCCAGCAATGAG. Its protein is CATTMGGGPSNE. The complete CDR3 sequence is CATTMGGGPSNEQFF.

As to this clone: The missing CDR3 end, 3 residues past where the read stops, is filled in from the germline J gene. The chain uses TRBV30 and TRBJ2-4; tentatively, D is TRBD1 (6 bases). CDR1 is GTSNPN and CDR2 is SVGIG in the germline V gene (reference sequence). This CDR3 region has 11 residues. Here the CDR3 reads CAWSTGYGQYF. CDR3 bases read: TGTGCCTGGAGCACAGGGTACGGT.

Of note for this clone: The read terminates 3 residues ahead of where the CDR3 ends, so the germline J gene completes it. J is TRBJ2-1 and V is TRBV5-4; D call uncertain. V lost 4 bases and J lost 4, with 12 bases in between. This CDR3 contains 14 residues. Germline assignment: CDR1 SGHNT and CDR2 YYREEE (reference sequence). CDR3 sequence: CASSPPEPYNEQFF. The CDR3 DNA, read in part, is TGTGCCAGCAGCCCGCCCGAGCCTTACAATGAG.

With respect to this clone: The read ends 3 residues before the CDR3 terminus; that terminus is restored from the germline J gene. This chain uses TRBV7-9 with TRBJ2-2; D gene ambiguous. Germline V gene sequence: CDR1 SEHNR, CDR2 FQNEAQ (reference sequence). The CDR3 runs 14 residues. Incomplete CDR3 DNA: TGTGCCAGCAAAGACAACGTTTTGAATTCACCG. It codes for CASKDNVLNSP. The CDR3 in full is CASKDNVLNSPLFF.

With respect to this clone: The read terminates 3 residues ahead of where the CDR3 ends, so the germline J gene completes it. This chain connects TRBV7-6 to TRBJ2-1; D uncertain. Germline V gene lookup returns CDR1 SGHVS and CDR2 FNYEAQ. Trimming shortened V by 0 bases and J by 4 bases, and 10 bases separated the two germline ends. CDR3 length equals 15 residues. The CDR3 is CASSLAPSGYNEQFF. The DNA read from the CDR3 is TGTGCCAGCAGCTTAGCCCCATCAGGTTACAATGAG.

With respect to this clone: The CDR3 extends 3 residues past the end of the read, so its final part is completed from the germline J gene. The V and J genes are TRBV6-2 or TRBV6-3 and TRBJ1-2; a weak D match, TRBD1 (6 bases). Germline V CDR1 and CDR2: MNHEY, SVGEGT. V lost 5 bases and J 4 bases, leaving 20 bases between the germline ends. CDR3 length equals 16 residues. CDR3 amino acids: CASSPPDRLYLYGYTF. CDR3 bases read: TGTGCCAGCAGTCCTCCAGACAGGCTTTACCTCTATGGC.

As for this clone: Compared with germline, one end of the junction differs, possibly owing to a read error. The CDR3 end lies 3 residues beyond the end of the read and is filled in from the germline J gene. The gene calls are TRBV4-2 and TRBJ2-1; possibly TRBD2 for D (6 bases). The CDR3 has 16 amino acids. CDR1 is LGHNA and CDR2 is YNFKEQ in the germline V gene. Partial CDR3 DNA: TGCGCCAGCAGCCAACAAATTAGCGGTTCCTACAATGAG. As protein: CASSQQISGSYNE. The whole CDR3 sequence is CASSQQISGSYNEQFF.